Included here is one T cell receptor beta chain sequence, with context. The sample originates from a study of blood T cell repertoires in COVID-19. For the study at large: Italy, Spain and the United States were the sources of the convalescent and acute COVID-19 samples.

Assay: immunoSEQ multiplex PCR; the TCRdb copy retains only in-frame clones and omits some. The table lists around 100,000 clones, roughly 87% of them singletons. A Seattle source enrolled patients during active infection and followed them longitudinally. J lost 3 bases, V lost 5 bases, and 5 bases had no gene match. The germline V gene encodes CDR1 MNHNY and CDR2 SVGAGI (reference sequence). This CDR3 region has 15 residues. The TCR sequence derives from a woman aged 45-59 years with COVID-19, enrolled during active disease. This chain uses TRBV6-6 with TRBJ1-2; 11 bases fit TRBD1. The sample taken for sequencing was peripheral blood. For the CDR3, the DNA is TGTGCCAGCAGTAACCCGGGACAGGGGGACTATGGCTACACCTTC. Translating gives CASSNPGQGDYGYTF.